This passage covers 20 T cell receptor beta chains from one sample sequenced in a study of blood T cell repertoires in COVID-19. TCRdb keeps only in-frame clones here, not all; method: immunoSEQ multiplex PCR. The sample lists roughly 290,000 clones; around 82% were seen once. The material sequenced was peripheral blood. Receptor source: a human donor with COVID-19, enrolled during active disease. The donor label of this sample is uncertain.

This clone was seen only once. CDR3 nucleotides: TGTGCCAGCTCATCACTAGCCGGAGATACGCAGTATTTT. This encodes CASSSLAGDTQYF. The J gene is TRBJ2-3, the V gene TRBV18; possibly TRBD2 for D (6 bases). CDR1 and CDR2 from the germline V gene are KGHSH and LQKENI. The CDR3 has 13 amino acids. The V end lost 5 bases, the J end lost 5 bases, and 11 bases lay between the germline ends.

The CDR3 here is CASSPQANTEAFF. The CDR3 coding sequence is TGTGCCAGCTCACCCCAGGCGAACACTGAAGCTTTCTTT. The chain joins TRBV18 to TRBJ1-1; D remains ambiguous. The V gene's germline CDR1 is KGHSH and CDR2 LQKENI. V gave up 3 bases and J gave up 1 base, with 6 bases separating them. The CDR3 has 13 residues. The whole variable domain, filled in from reference TRBV18 and TRBJ1-1, reads NAGVMQNPRHLVRRRGQEARLRCSPMKGHSHVYWYRQLPEEGLKFMVYLQKENIIDESGMPKERFSAEFPKEGPSILRIQQVVRGDSAAYFCASSPQANTEAFFGQGTRLTVV.

This rearrangement joins TRBV29-1 to TRBJ1-4, with TRBD1 matching over 7 bases. The CDR3 contains 13 residues. Trimming removed 7 bases from V and 7 bases from J; junction bases left unmatched: 9. Looked up from germline, CDR1 is SQVTM and CDR2 is ANQGSEA. The CDR3 coding sequence is TGCAGCGGCCAGACAGGGCTACGTGAAAAACTGTTTTTT. Translation gives CSGQTGLREKLFF.

Only one count was recorded for this clone. The V call is TRBV29-1, the J call TRBJ2-5; 8 positions match TRBD2. The CDR3 sequence is 13 residues long. Germline trimming cut 4 bases from V and 6 bases from J; bases unmatched to any gene: 7. Germline CDR1 reads SQVTM; CDR2 reads ANQGSEA. The CDR3 sequence: CSVAIGGGQTQYF. Written as DNA, the CDR3 is TGCAGCGTTGCAATCGGGGGGGGGCAGACCCAGTACTTC.

This sequence joins TRBV29-1 and TRBJ2-7; 10 nucleotides agree with TRBD1. The ends lost 7 bases at V and 2 bases at J; junction bases unmatched: 2. Germline values: CDR1 SQVTM, CDR2 ANQGSEA. CDR3 size: 12 residues. The CDR3 spells CSGGQGTYEQYF. The CDR3 DNA follows: TGCAGCGGGGGACAGGGGACCTACGAGCAGTACTTC.

The V call is TRBV6-5, the J call TRBJ2-2; D possibly corresponds to TRBD1 (6 bases). V was pared by 10 bases and J by 0 bases, with 15 bases between. The germline gives CDR1 MNHEY, CDR2 SVGAGI. CDR3 length: 15 amino acids. The CDR3 sequence is CATDTRTANTGELFF. CDR3 in DNA: TGTGCCACCGACACGCGGACAGCGAACACCGGGGAGCTGTTTTTT.

The chain uses TRBV3-1 (or the pseudogene TRBV3-2) and TRBJ1-5, with a weak D call TRBD1 (5 bases). From germline, CDR1 is LGHDT and CDR2 YNNKEL (reference sequence). Trimming took 4 bases from V and 5 from J, leaving 21 bases between them. The CDR3 contains 17 residues. CDR3 in DNA: TGTGCCAGCAGCCCTAGTCCGTCCGACAGACCAGATCAGCCCCAGCATTTT. Translating gives CASSPSPSDRPDQPQHF.

The chain has TRBV9 and TRBJ2-7, with 10 bases that match TRBD2. CDR3 length equals 14 residues. The germline V gene has CDR1 SGDLS and CDR2 YYNGEE. With 3 bases clipped from V and 2 bases from J, the junction kept 2 bases outside the gene matches. CDR3 residues: CASSAGTSAYEQYF. The CDR3 DNA reads TGTGCCAGCAGCGCCGGGACTAGCGCCTACGAGCAGTACTTC. Drawing the rest from reference TRBV9 and TRBJ2-7, the complete variable domain is DSGVTQTPKHLITATGQRVTLRCSPRSGDLSVYWYQQSLDQGLQFLIQYYNGEERAKGNILERFSAQQFPDLHSELNLSSLELGDSALYFCASSAGTSAYEQYFGPGTRLTVT.

The V and J genes are TRBV12-3 or TRBV12-4 and TRBJ1-4, with TRBD1 matching 7 bases. The CDR3 spans 13 residues. V lost 6 bases and J lost 11; bases outside the gene matches: 9. The CDR3 nucleotides read TGTGCCAGCAGGTACGGGACAGCTAGGAAACTGTTTTTT. Amino acids: CASRYGTARKLFF.

V gene TRBV7-9 combines with J gene TRBJ1-1, with D unresolved. The CDR3 covers 13 residues. Germline assignment: CDR1 SEHNR and CDR2 FQNEAQ (reference sequence). Trimming cost V 5 bases and J 0 bases, with 7 bases left between them. This CDR3 reads CASSPNMNTEAFF. The DNA for the CDR3 is TGTGCCAGCAGCCCTAATATGAACACTGAAGCTTTCTTT.

The chain combines TRBV2 with TRBJ2-4; TRBD2 matches at 9 bases. The CDR3 runs 13 residues. The V and J ends lost 7 bases and 15 bases, in that order; junction bases with no gene match: 13. CDR1 is SNHLY, CDR2 FYNNEI, per germline. The CDR3 loop reads CASKWAGGRLLYF. In DNA, the CDR3 is TGTGCCAGCAAGTGGGCGGGAGGGCGCTTGTTGTACTTC.

The chain links TRBV30 to TRBJ2-3; 8 positions match TRBD1. Germline V gene lookup returns CDR1 GTSNPN and CDR2 SVGIG (reference sequence). The CDR3 spans 14 residues. V lost 1 base, J lost 1 base, and 1 base stayed unmatched. The CDR3 is CAWSEDRGTDTQYF. CDR3 in DNA: TGTGCCTGGAGTGAGGACAGGGGCACAGATACGCAGTATTTT.

The chain couples TRBV7-9 to TRBJ2-1; 7 bases line up with TRBD2. V lost 7 bases to trimming and J lost 8 bases; unmatched junction nucleotides: 8. The CDR3 covers 13 residues. Germline assignment: CDR1 SEHNR and CDR2 FQNEAQ (reference sequence). Here the CDR3 DNA reads TGTGCCAGCATTCAGGCGGGAGTGGATGAGCAGTTCTTC. This codes for CASIQAGVDEQFF.

In its sample, this clone was seen once. The chain employs TRBV4-2 and TRBJ2-7; tentative D call: TRBD2 (7 bases). The CDR3 spans 14 residues. The germline V gene has CDR1 LGHNA and CDR2 YNFKEQ. V was pared by 1 base and J by 5 bases, with 12 bases between. The CDR3 spells CASSQVGGLHEQYF. CDR3 DNA: TGTGCCAGCAGCCAAGTCGGGGGGCTCCACGAGCAGTACTTC.

J is TRBJ2-3 and V is TRBV5-6; weak D call: TRBD2 (6 bases). V dropped 1 base and J dropped 2 bases, with 11 bases sitting between them. The CDR3 contains 15 residues. Germline lookup yields CDR1 SGHDT and CDR2 YYEEEE. The chain's CDR3 is CASSLTGVATDTQYF. CDR3 nucleotide sequence: TGTGCCAGCAGCTTGACGGGAGTGGCCACAGATACGCAGTATTTT.

Concerning this clone itself: The junction departs from the called germline gene at one end, perhaps through a read error. The chain links TRBV7-7 to TRBJ1-4, with TRBD1 matching 9 bases. The V gene's germline CDR1 is SSHAT and CDR2 FNYEAQ (reference sequence). The CDR3 has 15 amino acids. This CDR3 is CASSQTGGANEKLFF. The CDR3 DNA reads as TGTGCTAGCAGCCAGACAGGGGGGGCTAATGAAAAACTGTTTTTT.

This clone was counted at least ten times. The chain couples TRBV6-6 to TRBJ1-5; 7 bases map to TRBD1. Germline V gene lookup returns CDR1 MNHNY and CDR2 SVGAGI (reference sequence). V trimming: 4 bases; J trimming: 0 bases; junction bases outside the gene matches: 6. This CDR3 has 16 amino acids. The CDR3 loop is CASSSTGVNSNQPQHF. As DNA, the CDR3 is TGTGCCAGCAGTTCAACAGGGGTCAATAGCAATCAGCCCCAGCATTTT.

This clone turned up a few times. The chain combines TRBV28 with TRBJ2-7; perhaps TRBD2 as D (6 bases). CDR1 is MDHEN, CDR2 SYDVKM, per germline. V dropped 3 bases and J dropped 1 base, with 10 bases sitting between them. This CDR3 is 14 amino acids long. CDR3 nucleotides: TGTGCCAGCAGTTTGCACGGGGGTTCCTACGAGCAGTACTTC. Translation: CASSLHGGSYEQYF.

The chain has TRBV5-1 and TRBJ2-1; 8 bases align to TRBD2. The CDR3 runs to 15 residues. In germline, CDR1 is SGHRS, CDR2 YFSETQ. V lost 4 bases, J lost 8 bases, and 11 bases stayed unmatched. CDR3 sequence: CASSQLSGIEDEQFF. The CDR3, as DNA: TGCGCCAGCAGCCAACTTAGCGGGATTGAGGATGAGCAGTTCTTC.

The rearrangement links TRBV29-1 to TRBJ1-3; the D gene is possibly TRBD1 (6 bases). Trimming stripped 7 bases from V and 9 bases from J, with 13 bases between. CDR1 is SQVTM, CDR2 ANQGSEA, per germline. CDR3 length equals 11 residues. The CDR3 DNA is TGCAGCGGGGGGGCGGGAGCCACCATATATTTT. Its translation: CSGGAGATIYF.